The entry below gives a single T cell receptor (beta chain) sequence along with its context. The sample comes from a study of blood T cell repertoires in COVID-19. Per the original data handling: Reference gene primer amplification in the assay estimated nucleated cell counts. The table came from immunoSEQ multiplex PCR; TCRdb's copy has only in-frame clones and leaves some out. That table gives V, J and clone size, and the DNA gave D and trimming. The top ten hold approximately 16% of the sample, which has about 80,000 clones, 76% seen once. Germline V lookup: CDR1 GTSNPN, CDR2 SVGIG (reference sequence). CDR3 length equals 12 residues. The trim removed 2 bases at V and 6 bases at J, leaving 3 bases unmatched.

This chain links TRBV30 with TRBJ1-2; 7 bases are shared with TRBD1. Sequencing was performed on peripheral blood. The sequence derives from a man aged 65 to 85 with active or convalescent COVID-19. The CDR3 region has the DNA TGTGCCTGGAGTCCAACAGGGGATGGCTACACCTTC. Encoded protein: CAWSPTGDGYTF.